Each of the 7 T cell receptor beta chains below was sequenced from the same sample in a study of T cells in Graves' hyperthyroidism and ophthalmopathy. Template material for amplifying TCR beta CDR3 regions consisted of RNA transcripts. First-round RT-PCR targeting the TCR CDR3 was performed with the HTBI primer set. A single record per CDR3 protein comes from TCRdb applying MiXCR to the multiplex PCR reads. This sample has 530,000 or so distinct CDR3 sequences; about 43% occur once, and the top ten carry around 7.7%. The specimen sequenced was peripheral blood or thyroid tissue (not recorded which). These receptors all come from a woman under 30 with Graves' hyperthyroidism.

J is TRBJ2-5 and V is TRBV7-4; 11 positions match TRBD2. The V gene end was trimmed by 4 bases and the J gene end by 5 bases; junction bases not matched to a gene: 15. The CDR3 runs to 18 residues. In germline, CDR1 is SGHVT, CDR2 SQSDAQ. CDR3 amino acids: CASSYSGRASGSSETQYF. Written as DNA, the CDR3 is TGTGCCAGCAGCTATAGCGGGAGGGCCTCCGGGTCCTCGGAGACCCAGTACTTC.

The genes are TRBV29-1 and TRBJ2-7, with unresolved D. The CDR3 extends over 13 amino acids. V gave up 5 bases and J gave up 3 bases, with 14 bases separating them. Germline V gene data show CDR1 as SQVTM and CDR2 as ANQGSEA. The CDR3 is CSVPRHTDYEQYF. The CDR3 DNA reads TGCAGCGTTCCGAGACACACTGACTACGAGCAGTACTTC.

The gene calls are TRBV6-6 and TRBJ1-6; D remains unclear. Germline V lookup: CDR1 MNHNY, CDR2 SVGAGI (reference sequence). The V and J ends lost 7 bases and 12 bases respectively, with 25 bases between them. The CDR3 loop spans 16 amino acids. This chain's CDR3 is CASTSWEGPVGLPLHF. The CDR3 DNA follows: TGTGCCAGCACCTCGTGGGAGGGCCCGGTGGGGTTACCCCTCCACTTT.

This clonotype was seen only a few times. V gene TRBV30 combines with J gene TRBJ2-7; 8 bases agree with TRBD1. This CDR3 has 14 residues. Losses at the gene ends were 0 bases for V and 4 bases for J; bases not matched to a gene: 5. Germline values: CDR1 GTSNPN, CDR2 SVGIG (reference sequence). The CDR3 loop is CAWSVPGGRYEQYF. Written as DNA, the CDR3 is TGTGCCTGGAGTGTACCAGGGGGCAGGTACGAGCAGTACTTC.

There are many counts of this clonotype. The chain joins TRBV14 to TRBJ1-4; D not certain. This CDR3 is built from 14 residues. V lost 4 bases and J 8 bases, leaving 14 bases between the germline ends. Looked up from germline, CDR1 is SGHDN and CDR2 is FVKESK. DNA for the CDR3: TGTGCCAGCAGCCCGGACGGCCTGGAAGAAAAACTGTTTTTT. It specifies CASSPDGLEEKLFF.

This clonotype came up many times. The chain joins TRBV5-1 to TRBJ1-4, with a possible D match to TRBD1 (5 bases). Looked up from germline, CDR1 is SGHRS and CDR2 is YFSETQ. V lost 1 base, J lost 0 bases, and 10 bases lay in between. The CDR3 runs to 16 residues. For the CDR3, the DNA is TGCGCCAGCAGCTTGTGGACATTGTCAACTAATGAAAAACTGTTTTTT. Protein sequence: CASSLWTLSTNEKLFF.

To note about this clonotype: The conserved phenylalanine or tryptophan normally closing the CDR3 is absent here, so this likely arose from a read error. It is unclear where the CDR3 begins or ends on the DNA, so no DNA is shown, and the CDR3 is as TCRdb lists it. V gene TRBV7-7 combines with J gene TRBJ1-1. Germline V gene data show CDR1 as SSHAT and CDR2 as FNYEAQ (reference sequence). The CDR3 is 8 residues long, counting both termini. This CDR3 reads CASSLALP.